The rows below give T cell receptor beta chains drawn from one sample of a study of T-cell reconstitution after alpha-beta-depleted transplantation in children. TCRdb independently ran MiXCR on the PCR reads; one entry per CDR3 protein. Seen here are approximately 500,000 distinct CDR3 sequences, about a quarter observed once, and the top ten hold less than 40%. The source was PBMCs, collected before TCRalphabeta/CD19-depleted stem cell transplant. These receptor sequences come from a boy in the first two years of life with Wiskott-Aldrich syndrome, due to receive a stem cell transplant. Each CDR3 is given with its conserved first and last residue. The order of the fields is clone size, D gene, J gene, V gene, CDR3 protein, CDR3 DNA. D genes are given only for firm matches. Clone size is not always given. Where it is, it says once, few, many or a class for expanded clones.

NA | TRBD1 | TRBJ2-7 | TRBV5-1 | CASSSTGTGSHEQYF | TGCGCCAGCAGCTCAACCGGGACAGGGTCCCACGAGCAGTACTTC
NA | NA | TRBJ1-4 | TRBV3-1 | CASSPGRGEKLFF | TGTGCCAGCAGCCCCGGTCGGGGTGAAAAACTGTTTTTT
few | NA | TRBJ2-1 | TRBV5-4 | CAIIREDYNEQFF | TGTGCCATTATAAGGGAGGACTACAATGAGCAGTTCTTC
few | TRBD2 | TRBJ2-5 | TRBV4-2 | CASSQPGLAGETQYF | TGTGCCAGCAGCCAACCGGGACTAGCGGGAGAGACCCAGTACTTC
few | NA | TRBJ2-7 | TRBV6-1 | CASNRMGDTFYEQYF | TGTGCCAGCAATCGAATGGGGGATACATTCTACGAGCAGTACTTC
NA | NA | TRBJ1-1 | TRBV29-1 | CRVADTEAFF | TGCAGAGTTGCGGACACTGAAGCTTTCTTT
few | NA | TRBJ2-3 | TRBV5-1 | CASSPRCGGPTDTQYF | TGCGCCAGCAGCCCCCGGTGTGGGGGCCCCACAGATACGCAGTATTTT
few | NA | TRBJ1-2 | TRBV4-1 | CASSPYEAGANYGYTF | TGCGCCAGCAGCCCCTACGAAGCGGGGGCGAACTATGGCTACACCTTC
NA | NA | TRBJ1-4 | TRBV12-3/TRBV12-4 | CASSFLEKLFF | TGTGCCAGCAGTTTCCTGGAAAAACTGTTTTTT
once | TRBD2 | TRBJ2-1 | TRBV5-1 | CASSASSGAPEQFF | TGCGCCAGCAGCGCGTCTAGCGGAGCTCCCGAGCAGTTCTTC
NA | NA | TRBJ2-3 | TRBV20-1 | CSATLGLLTDTQYF | TGCAGTGCTACTTTGGGACTCCTCACAGATACGCAGTATTTT
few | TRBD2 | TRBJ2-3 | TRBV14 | CASSRREFADTQYF | TGTGCCAGCAGCCGGCGGGAGTTCGCAGATACGCAGTATTTT
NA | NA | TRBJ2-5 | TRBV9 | CASSPTALGGETQYF | TGTGCCAGCAGCCCGACAGCGTTAGGAGGGGAGACCCAGTACTTC
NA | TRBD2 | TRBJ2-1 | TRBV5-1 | CASSSSSGTYNEQFF | TGCGCCAGCAGCTCTTCTAGCGGGACCTACAATGAGCAGTTCTTC
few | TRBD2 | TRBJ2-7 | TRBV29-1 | CSALRSGRKKYEQYF | TGCAGCGCCCTACGGAGCGGGAGAAAGAAGTACGAGCAGTACTTC
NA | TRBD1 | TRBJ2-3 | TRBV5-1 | CASSYGTAILDTQYF | TGCGCCAGCAGCTACGGGACAGCTATCCTTGATACGCAGTATTTT
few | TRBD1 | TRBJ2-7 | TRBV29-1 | CSVEGGTGPSYEQYF | TGCAGCGTTGAAGGTGGGACAGGGCCTAGCTACGAGCAGTACTTC
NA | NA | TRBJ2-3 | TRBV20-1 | CSAMEPSTDTQYF | TGCAGTGCTATGGAGCCAAGCACAGATACGCAGTATTTT
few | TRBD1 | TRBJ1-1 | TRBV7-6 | CASSLEGQGGTEAFF | TGTGCCAGCAGCTTAGAGGGACAGGGGGGGACTGAAGCTTTCTTT
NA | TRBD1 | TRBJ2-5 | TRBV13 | CASSPPTGTGEETQYF | TGTGCCAGCAGCCCTCCAACCGGGACAGGGGAAGAGACCCAGTACTTC
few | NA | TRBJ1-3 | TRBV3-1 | CASSQFGVSGNTIYF | TGTGCCAGCAGCCAATTTGGGGTCTCTGGAAACACCATATATTTT
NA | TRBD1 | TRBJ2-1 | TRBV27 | CASSPRQGPHNEQFF | TGTGCCAGCAGTCCGAGACAGGGCCCCCACAATGAGCAGTTCTTC
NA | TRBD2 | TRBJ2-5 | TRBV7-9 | CASSLVAQREGPETQYF | TGTGCCAGCAGCTTAGTTGCCCAGCGGGAGGGCCCAGAGACCCAGTACTTC
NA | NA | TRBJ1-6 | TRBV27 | CASSLLIQRRNSPLHF | TGTGCCAGCAGTTTACTTATCCAACGACGTAATTCACCCCTCCACTTT
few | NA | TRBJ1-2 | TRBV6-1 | CASSELSSGYGYTF | TGTGCCAGCAGTGAACTGTCTAGTGGCTATGGCTACACCTTC
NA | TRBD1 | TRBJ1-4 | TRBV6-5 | CASSYSRQGANEKLFF | TGTGCCAGCAGTTACTCGAGACAGGGGGCGAATGAAAAACTGTTTTTT
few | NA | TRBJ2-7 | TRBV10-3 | CAIMGGYEQYF | TGTGCCATCATGGGGGGCTACGAGCAGTACTTC
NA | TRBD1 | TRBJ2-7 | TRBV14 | CASSQVLTGKSYEQYF | TGTGCCAGCAGCCAAGTGTTGACAGGGAAATCCTACGAGCAGTACTTC
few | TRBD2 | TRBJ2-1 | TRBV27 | CASLVAGGNEQFF | TGTGCCAGCCTAGTGGCGGGAGGCAATGAGCAGTTCTTC
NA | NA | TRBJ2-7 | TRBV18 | CASSPLPTTTYEQYF | TGTGCCAGCTCACCATTGCCAACAACTACCTACGAGCAGTACTTC
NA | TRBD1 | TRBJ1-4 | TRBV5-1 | CASSTGQGPNEKLFF | TGCGCCAGCAGCACCGGACAGGGTCCTAATGAAAAACTGTTTTTT
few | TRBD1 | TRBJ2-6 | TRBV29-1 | CSVAGTGASGANVLTF | TGCAGCGTTGCGGGAACAGGGGCCTCTGGGGCCAACGTCCTGACTTTC
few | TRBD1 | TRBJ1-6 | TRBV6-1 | CASSERGHSPLHF | TGTGCCAGCAGTGAAAGGGGGCATTCACCCCTCCACTTT
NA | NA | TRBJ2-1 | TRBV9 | CASSPRTPLLVNEQFF | TGTGCCAGCAGCCCCCGGACTCCCTTGCTTGTGAATGAGCAGTTCTTC
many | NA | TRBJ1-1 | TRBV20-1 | CSAARPSDNTEAFF | TGCAGTGCTGCGCGACCCAGTGATAACACTGAAGCTTTCTTT
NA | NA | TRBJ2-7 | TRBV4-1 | CASSQVVVGTLGLGEQYF | TGCGCCAGCAGCCAAGTCGTTGTGGGGACCTTGGGCTTGGGCGAGCAGTACTTC
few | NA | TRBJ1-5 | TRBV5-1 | CASSFEQGEDQPQHF | TGCGCCAGCAGCTTCGAACAGGGTGAGGATCAGCCCCAGCATTTT
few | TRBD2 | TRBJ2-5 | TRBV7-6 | CASSYRTSWQETQYF | TGTGCCAGCAGCTACAGGACTAGCTGGCAAGAGACCCAGTACTTC
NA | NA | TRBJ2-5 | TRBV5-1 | CASSPEGETQYF | TGCGCCAGCAGCCCGGAAGGGGAGACCCAGTACTTC
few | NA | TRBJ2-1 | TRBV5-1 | CASSFSVAYNEQFF | TGCGCCAGCAGCTTTAGCGTAGCCTACAATGAGCAGTTCTTC
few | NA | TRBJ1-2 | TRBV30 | CAWSLVGSYGYTF | TGTGCCTGGAGTCTTGTCGGTTCTTATGGCTACACCTTC
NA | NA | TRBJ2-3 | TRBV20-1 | CSARLLGRTDTQYF | TGCAGTGCTAGACTACTCGGTCGCACAGATACGCAGTATTTT
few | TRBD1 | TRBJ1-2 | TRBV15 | CATSRDPDRGDYGYTF | TGTGCCACCAGCAGAGATCCGGACAGGGGGGACTATGGCTACACCTTC
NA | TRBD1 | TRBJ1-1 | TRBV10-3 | CAISEQQGDTEAFF | TGTGCCATCAGTGAGCAACAGGGGGACACTGAAGCTTTCTTT
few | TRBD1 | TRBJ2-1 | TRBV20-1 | CSARVGTGDFEQFF | TGCAGTGCTAGAGTTGGGACAGGAGACTTCGAGCAGTTCTTC
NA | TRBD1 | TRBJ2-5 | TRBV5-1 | CASSAGQGFQETQYF | TGCGCCAGCAGCGCGGGACAGGGGTTTCAAGAGACCCAGTACTTC
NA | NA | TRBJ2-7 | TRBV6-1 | CASSEAGRNHFSYEQYF | TGTGCCAGCAGTGAAGCAGGTCGGAACCACTTTTCCTACGAGCAGTACTTC
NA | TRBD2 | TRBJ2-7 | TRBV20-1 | CSASSRLAGSYEQYF | TGCAGTGCTAGCTCGAGACTAGCGGGTTCCTACGAGCAGTACTTC
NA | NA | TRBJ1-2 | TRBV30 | CAWIEPRFLYGYTF | TGTGCCTGGATCGAACCCCGATTTTTGTATGGCTACACCTTC
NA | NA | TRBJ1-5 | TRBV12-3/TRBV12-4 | CAGSYGYSNQPQHF | TGTGCCGGCAGTTACGGGTATAGCAATCAGCCCCAGCATTTT